This T cell receptor (beta chain) was captured in a study of blood T cells in healthy people across ages (dated by TCRdb to about 2015). Regarding the study in general: In model experiments, template switching captured roughly one uniquely barcoded TCR beta cDNA molecule for every two T cells. The study measured age-related changes in TCR beta repertoire diversity using deep sequencing normalized with unique cDNA molecular identifiers. The donors were split into four age groups: young (average approximately 16 years), middle-aged (nearly 40), aged (approximately 60) and long-lived (over 80). To avoid experimental bias, donors of different ages were randomly spread across the sequencing lanes. Two additional independent replicas of 1 million unique cDNA reads from the same blood draw were analyzed for two donors (one aged 18 to 30 and one aged 80 or older).

Measured from the cysteine to the phenylalanine, the CDR3 is 18 residues long. Here the CDR3 DNA is all that survives: 54 bases in frame from base 1. Based on the germline V gene (reference sequence), the CDR1 and CDR2 sequences are SEHNR and FQNEAQ. For this chain, trimming is 1 base at the V end and 0 bases at the J end, and the number of junction bases without a gene match is 8. Libraries were constructed by 5' RACE. TCRdb lists the instrument as Illumina HiSeq 2500. The second PCR ran for about 7 to 11 cycles and used a J-beta primer mix along with a sample-barcoded 5' primer. A unique molecular identifier was introduced onto each TCR beta cDNA molecule by a template-switch 5' adaptor carrying 12 random nucleotides. Each sample yielded at least 2.5 million CDR3-containing paired-end reads. All of the RNA was converted into first-strand cDNA using the Mint cDNA synthesis kit, with a TRBC-specific oligonucleotide serving as the primer. All cDNA was treated with uracil-DNA glycosylase and then went through a first 18-cycle PCR with the universal primers M1SS and BC2_uni_R. Per the authors' processing: For normalization, 1 million high-quality reads were randomly selected from each sample, with every read carrying a distinct molecular identifier. Reads with shared molecular identifiers were discarded instead of being binned into consensus sequences. CDR3 identification, clonotype clustering and error correction used MiTCR with a Q25 quality threshold and the strictest error-elimination algorithm. A nonparametric unseen species model using Euler transformation provided a lower-bound estimate of total TCR beta diversity. The public reads were reprocessed in TCRdb via fastp at Q25 and MiXCR, keeping in-frame beta chains. Identical CDR3 proteins give one entry, which carries the most common genes and DNA. None of the V and J calls come from the authors' own analysis; TCRdb made them. The sample data list 1.5 million to 2 million distinct CDR3 sequences, and roughly 32% of these were observed just once. The top ten constitute roughly 12% of the sample.

General conclusions and limits of the study: The CMV infection status of donors was not known, potentially confounding age-related changes in expanded clonotypes. Bulk unsorted PBMC profiling prevented conclusive comparison of naive and antigen-experienced compartments. Observed TCR beta diversity correlated strongly with the percentage of naive T cells measured by flow cytometry. Estimates of total diversity from one million sequenced T cells were regarded as lower bounds and underestimates. Compared with the aged group, more naive CD4+ T cells, fewer expanded clones and increased TCR diversity were shown by the long-lived group, suggesting age selection. Observed TCR beta diversity per million T cells fell roughly linearly with age, and a significant reduction was already apparent by age about 38.

The table lists this clonotype with a few counts. The specificity of this receptor is unknown. Base qualities are not at hand, and no much larger clone is one base apart. The donors were roughly 40 Caucasian individuals from Russia, aged roughly 6 to 90 years, who were systemically healthy. Each donor gave 9.5 to 10 milliliters of peripheral blood, drawn into EDTA-treated Vacutainer tubes. Ficoll-Paque density-gradient centrifugation was used to isolate PBMCs, with at least 6.5 million per sample. Trizol reagent was used to extract total RNA from PBMCs, with at least 5.5 micrograms per sample. The percentages of naive CD45RAhigh/CD27high T cells were determined by flow cytometry on a PBMC aliquot from every donor.

Sequencing was done on a sample of blood. The V gene is TRBV7-9 and the J gene is TRBJ2-2, with 7 bases in between that match TRBD1. The TCR sequence derives from a woman aged 25 to 45 in good health. This receptor carries the CDR3 CASSLGYQGVTNTGELFF. In nucleotide form, the sequence is TGTGCCAGCAGCTTAGGATACCAGGGGGTCACGAACACCGGGGAGCTGTTTTTT.